The present TCR beta chain was sequenced within a study of human T cells and chemical hapten exposure. Study findings and constraints: The formation of large CDR3 similarity clusters by expanded TCRs significantly exceeded that of controls.

This clonotype was seen repeatedly, ten times or more. The antigen is undetermined. Time point noted: patch test 2, 6 weeks after DPC sensitization. Indicated treatment: therapeutic diphenylcyclopropenone sensitization with weekly scalp DPC. Ahead of each patch test application, blood was drawn. This CDR3 is 15 amino acids long. V was clipped by 0 bases and J by 5 bases, with 13 bases between them. CDR1 SGHAT and CDR2 FQNNGV come from the germline V gene. What the library attached to individual cDNA molecules were unique molecular identifiers. Under the authors' procedure: The number of TCRs in each sample had a median of roughly 100,000 and spanned roughly 20,000 to 750,000. TCRdb recomputed calls from the RACE reads with MiXCR, one row per CDR3 protein. TCRdb's processing, not the authors', yielded these V and J calls. The table records approximately 84,000 distinct CDR3 sequences, under 14% of them present only once.

The sequence came from a man aged 18 to 29 with alopecia areata. Some clones in this sample may be carry-over from other donors' samples. The specimen was whole blood, collected in connection with sensitization to the hapten diphenylcyclopropenone (DPC). V usage is TRBV11-2 and J usage is TRBJ1-2; tentatively, D is TRBD1 (5 bases). CDR3 in DNA: TGTGCCAGCAGCTTAGATTCGGGGGTACGGTATGGCTACACCTTC. This gives the protein CASSLDSGVRYGYTF.